A single sample is the source of the 21 T cell receptor beta chains below, sequenced in a study of T cells in Graves' hyperthyroidism and ophthalmopathy. TCR beta CDR3 sequences were amplified from RNA transcripts. Researchers ran a first-round RT-PCR on the TCR CDR3 using the HTBI primer set. TCRdb recomputed calls from the multiplex PCR reads with MiXCR, one row per CDR3 protein. This sample has 660,000 or so distinct CDR3 sequences, with about 45% found just once. Material: peripheral blood or thyroid tissue (not recorded which). These receptors came from an adult man with Graves' disease, either hyperthyroidism or ophthalmopathy (not recorded which).

The chain joins TRBV7-9 to TRBJ1-4; 7 bases fit TRBD1. V dropped 5 bases and J dropped 6; count of bases not matched to a gene: 9. Germline assignment: CDR1 SEHNR and CDR2 FQNEAQ (reference sequence). There are 15 residues in the CDR3. The CDR3 here is CASSEVTGRDEKLFF. CDR3 nucleotides: TGTGCCAGCAGCGAGGTGACAGGGAGGGATGAAAAACTGTTTTTT.

Many counts were recorded for this clonotype. This chain uses TRBV19 with TRBJ1-6, with D possibly matching TRBD1 (5 bases). The V gene's germline CDR1 is LNHDA and CDR2 SQIVND (reference sequence). Trimming shortened V by 3 bases and J by 7 bases, and 13 bases separated the two germline ends. The CDR3 is 15 residues long. In DNA, the CDR3 is TGTGCCAGTAGTATCCCGCGACAGAGAAATTCACCCCTCCACTTT. Protein product: CASSIPRQRNSPLHF.

The rearrangement joins TRBV25-1 to TRBJ2-5; perhaps TRBD2 as D (5 bases). This CDR3 spans 13 amino acids. Germline values: CDR1 MGHDK, CDR2 SYGVNS. Trimming stripped 4 bases from V and 3 bases from J, with 9 bases between. This CDR3 is CASSARAEETQYF. CDR3 sequence (DNA): TGTGCCAGCAGTGCTAGAGCGGAAGAGACCCAGTACTTC.

In regard to this clonotype: A much more abundant neighbour one base away suggests this may be a read error. The genes are TRBV4-2 and TRBJ1-2, with D possibly TRBD1 on 5 matching bases. Germline lookup yields CDR1 LGHNA and CDR2 YNFKEQ. This CDR3 is built from 15 residues. Trimming removed 4 bases from V and 7 bases from J, with 19 bases in between. CDR3 protein: CASSPPGTSTCGYTF. In DNA, the CDR3 is TGTGCCAGCAGCCCCCCGGGGACCTCGACGTGTGGCTACACCTTC.

This clonotype has ten or more counts. The chain joins TRBV14 to TRBJ1-1; no reliable D call. CDR1 and CDR2 from the germline V gene are SGHDN and FVKESK. Trimming left V 2 bases short and J 6 bases short, with 7 bases between. This CDR3 is 12 amino acids long. CDR3: CASSQRWPEAFF. In DNA form, the CDR3 reads TGTGCCAGCAGCCAAAGGTGGCCTGAAGCTTTCTTT.

This chain uses TRBV20-1 with TRBJ1-4, with TRBD1 as a possible D gene (6 bases). CDR1 is DFQATT, CDR2 SNEGSKA, per germline (reference sequence). This CDR3 spans 13 amino acids. The V end was cut by 1 base, the J end by 5 bases, with 8 bases between. The CDR3 loop reads CSARGGRNEKLFF. The CDR3 DNA reads as TGCAGTGCTAGAGGGGGGCGCAATGAAAAACTGTTTTTT.

A few counts support this clonotype. V gene TRBV7-8 combines with J gene TRBJ1-4; D gene uncertain. V was pared by 2 bases and J by 0 bases, with 7 bases between. The CDR3 sequence is 15 residues long. Germline V gives CDR1 SGHVS, CDR2 FQNEAQ. The CDR3 spells CASSLYRATNEKLFF. DNA of the CDR3: TGTGCCAGCAGCTTATATAGAGCAACTAATGAAAAACTGTTTTTT.

The V gene is TRBV12-3 or TRBV12-4, the J gene TRBJ2-5; a possible D gene is TRBD1 (6 bases). The ends were cut back, 5 bases at V and 4 bases at J, with 11 bases in the middle. CDR3 length equals 13 residues. Here the CDR3 reads CASSDRWAETQYF. The DNA of the CDR3 is TGTGCCAGCAGTGACAGGTGGGCAGAGACCCAGTACTTC.

V usage is TRBV24-1 and J usage is TRBJ1-1, with TRBD1 matching 12 bases. This CDR3 comprises 17 residues. V gave up 3 bases and J gave up 6 bases; unmatched junction bases: 10. Germline V gene lookup returns CDR1 KGHDR and CDR2 SFDVKD. The CDR3 spells CATSDNQGQGAIAEAFF. The CDR3 coding sequence is TGTGCCACCAGTGATAATCAGGGACAGGGGGCGATCGCTGAAGCTTTCTTT.

This chain links TRBV24-1 with TRBJ2-7; 8 nucleotides line up with TRBD2. The germline gives CDR1 KGHDR, CDR2 SFDVKD. Trimming cost V 2 bases and J 7 bases; bases outside gene matches: 6. The CDR3 is made up of 14 amino acids. In DNA, the CDR3 is TGTGCCACCAGTGATTCGGGAGGGCCGGGTGAGCAGTACTTC. Translation gives CATSDSGGPGEQYF.

In this sample, this clonotype turned up many times. The chain employs TRBV15 and TRBJ1-1; 8 bases fit TRBD1. The CDR3 is made up of 16 amino acids. The germline V gene encodes CDR1 LNHNV and CDR2 YYDKDF (reference sequence). V gave up 1 base and J gave up 1 base; unmatched junction bases: 5. For the CDR3, the DNA is TGTGCCACCAGCAGAGCGGTGGGGACAGGGAACACTGAAGCTTTCTTT. It translates to CATSRAVGTGNTEAFF.

The chain is built from TRBV10-3 and TRBJ1-2; 8 bases fit TRBD1. Germline values: CDR1 ENHRY, CDR2 SYGVKD. The CDR3 is 15 residues long. Trimming took 2 bases from V and 3 from J; bases not matched to a gene: 5. DNA of the CDR3: TGTGCCATCAGTGAGAGGCAGGACAGGGACTATGGCTACACCTTC. Its protein product is CAISERQDRDYGYTF.

The chain is built from TRBV15 and TRBJ1-5; possible D gene TRBD1, 6 bases. Germline CDR1 reads LNHNV; CDR2 reads YYDKDF (reference sequence). This CDR3 is 17 amino acids long. V lost 1 base and J 9 bases, leaving 22 bases between the germline ends. The CDR3 reads CATSRVRGMGGARPQHF. Written as DNA, the CDR3 is TGTGCCACCAGCAGAGTGCGGGGGATGGGGGGCGCGAGGCCCCAGCATTTT.

This clonotype was seen a few times. This chain connects TRBV5-8 to TRBJ2-6; maybe TRBD1 (5 bases). V shed 0 bases and J shed 2 bases, with 12 bases lying between them. Germline V gene data show CDR1 as SGHTS and CDR2 as YDEGEE. CDR3 length equals 17 residues. For the CDR3, the DNA is TGTGCCAGCAGCTTGGTCCAGGGAATCGCTGGGGCCAACGTCCTGACTTTC. It is translated as CASSLVQGIAGANVLTF.

This clonotype came up many times. This chain links TRBV7-2 with TRBJ1-2, with no clear D. Trimming cost V 5 bases and J 8 bases, with 12 bases left between them. The CDR3 totals 12 residues. From germline, CDR1 is SGHTA and CDR2 FQGNSA. As DNA, the CDR3 is TGTGCCAGCAGCACAATCTTTCAGGGCTACACCTTC. This codes for CASSTIFQGYTF.

V and J are TRBV4-3 and TRBJ1-2; the match to TRBD1 covers 10 bases. The CDR3 length is 14 residues. Germline V CDR1 and CDR2: LGHNA, YSLEER. With 6 bases clipped from V and 14 bases from J, the junction kept 15 bases outside the gene matches. CDR3 DNA: TGCGCCAGCAGTGATCCGGGACAGGGGCCGCCCGGGACCTTC. It specifies CASSDPGQGPPGTF.

There are many counts of this clonotype. The V gene is TRBV7-2, the J gene TRBJ2-7; TRBD2 matches at 11 bases. Germline V gene lookup returns CDR1 SGHTA and CDR2 FQGNSA. With V trimmed by 7 bases and J by 7 bases, 9 bases remained unmatched. This CDR3 has 14 residues. CDR3 bases: TGTGCCAGCACCATAGCGGGAGGGTCTAGAGAGCAGTACTTC. It codes for CASTIAGGSREQYF.

This clonotype turned up a few times. V is TRBV7-9 and J is TRBJ1-1, with no clear D. The V gene's germline CDR1 is SEHNR and CDR2 FQNEAQ (reference sequence). The CDR3 is 13 residues long. V was cut by 6 bases and J by 3 bases, with 11 bases left in between. This chain's CDR3 is CASRYDRHTEAFF. DNA for the CDR3: TGTGCCAGCAGATACGACCGGCACACTGAAGCTTTCTTT.

The chain couples TRBV7-9 to TRBJ1-6; 8 bases agree with TRBD1. The CDR3 totals 15 residues. J gave up 12 bases and V 4 bases, and 11 bases lay outside the gene matches. Germline CDR1 and CDR2: SEHNR and FQNEAQ (reference sequence). The chain's CDR3 is CASSYPGQGKGPLHF. As DNA, the CDR3 is TGTGCCAGCAGCTACCCTGGACAGGGAAAAGGACCCCTCCACTTT.

V gene TRBV5-1 combines with J gene TRBJ2-7; 9 nucleotides align to TRBD1. Germline values: CDR1 SGHRS, CDR2 YFSETQ. The CDR3 is 15 amino acids. Germline trimming cut 4 bases from V and 4 bases from J; bases unmatched to any gene: 9. The CDR3 sequence is CASSPATGGGYEQYF. The CDR3 bases are TGCGCCAGCAGCCCGGCGACAGGGGGAGGATACGAGCAGTACTTC.

This clonotype was counted a few times. V usage is TRBV6-5 and J usage is TRBJ2-5, with 9 bases aligning to TRBD1. The CDR3 is made up of 13 amino acids. Trimming took 6 bases from V and 3 from J; bases not matched to a gene: 2. Germline CDR1 reads MNHEY; CDR2 reads SVGAGI. The CDR3 spells CASRGQGKETQYF. DNA of the CDR3: TGTGCCAGCAGGGGACAGGGAAAAGAGACCCAGTACTTC.